Shown below are 26 T cell receptor beta chains from a single sample sequenced in a study of tissue T cells after allogeneic stem cell transplantation. The time point here: mouse harvest day 7 after allogeneic transplant. Mouse grafts combined 10^7 T-cell-depleted bone marrow cells with 10^6 splenic CD5+ T cells. The table came from immunoSEQ multiplex PCR; TCRdb's copy has only in-frame clones and leaves some out. Seen here are over 6,000 clones, approximately 52% observed once, and the top ten hold 6% to 8%. Sequenced sample: gut tissue. The source is a female BALB/c mouse given C57BL/6 T cells with graft-versus-host disease after an allogeneic hematopoietic cell transplant.

The table lists this clone with a few counts. The genes are named according to mouse. The observed sequence ends 1 residue before the CDR3 terminus, with the missing tail filled in from the germline J gene. The chain recombines TRBV26 with TRBJ2-5, with D perhaps TRBD1 or TRBD2 (5 bases each). Trimming took 1 base from V and 3 from J, leaving 8 bases between them. Looked up from germline, CDR1 is KGHPV and CDR2 is FQNQEV (reference sequence). The CDR3 totals 14 residues. CDR3 bases read: TGTGCCAGCAGTCTGTTTGGGGCGCAAGACACCCAGTAC. This encodes CASSLFGAQDTQY. The complete CDR3 protein is CASSLFGAQDTQYF. The full variable domain, with the rest looked up from reference TRBV26 and TRBJ2-5, is NSKVIQTPRYLVKGQGQKAKMRCIPEKGHPVVFWYQQNKNNEFKFLINFQNQEVLQQIDMTEKRFSAECPSNSPCSLEIQSSEAGDSALYLCASSLFGAQDTQYFGPGTRLLVL.

This clone appeared a few times. Mouse names are used for the genes. The read falls 1 residue short of the CDR3 end, and the missing part is taken from the germline J gene. The chain carries TRBV26 and TRBJ2-7; 10 bases are shared with TRBD2. Trimming took 4 bases from V and 0 from J; bases not matched to a gene: 3. Per germline, CDR1 KGHPV and CDR2 FQNQEV (reference sequence). This CDR3 region has 15 residues. CDR3 DNA, as far as it was read: TGTGCCAGCAGTCCGGACTGGGGGAGCTCCTATGAACAGTAC. Protein: CASSPDWGSSYEQY. The full CDR3 sequence reads CASSPDWGSSYEQYF.

This clone was seen only a few times. Gene names and germline match the mouse. The sequence runs out 1 residue before the end of the CDR3; the remainder is reconstructed from the germline J gene. The chain links TRBV2 to TRBJ2-5, with 8 bases matching TRBD2. The CDR3 sequence is 14 residues long. V trimming: 4 bases; J trimming: 2 bases; junction bases outside the gene matches: 2. Germline values: CDR1 LGHNA, CDR2 YSYQKL. The sequenced part of the CDR3 DNA is TGTGCCAGCAGCCGAGACTGGGGCCAAGACACCCAGTAC. Translating it yields CASSRDWGQDTQY. The whole CDR3 sequence reads CASSRDWGQDTQYF.

About this clone: Genes here carry mouse names. The CDR3 is CASSLEQFYAEQFF. The part of the CDR3 DNA that was read is TGTGCCAGCAGCTTAGAACAGTTCTATGCTGAGCAGTTC. This sequence joins TRBV3 and TRBJ2-1; no firm D call. The read ends 1 residue early relative to the CDR3; the germline J gene fills the gap. CDR3 length: 14 amino acids. V gave up 1 base and J gave up 3 bases, with 7 bases separating them. Germline CDR1 SNHLY, CDR2 FYNGKV (reference sequence). Based on the CDR3 plus reference TRBV3 and TRBJ2-1, the full variable domain is GPKVLQIPSHQIIDMGQMVTLNCDPVSNHLYFYWYKQILGQQMEFLVNFYNGKVMEKSKLFKDQFSVERPDGSYFTLKIQPTALEDSAVYFCASSLEQFYAEQFFGPGTRLTVL.

Points on this clone: Any gene name here is a mouse gene name. Read data end 1 residue before the CDR3 end; the end is taken from the germline J gene. This sequence joins TRBV13-1 and TRBJ2-1; 10 nucleotides align to TRBD1. CDR3 length equals 15 residues. Per the germline V gene, CDR1 is NSHNY and CDR2 is SYGAGN. With 2 bases clipped from V and 4 bases from J, the junction kept 3 bases outside the gene matches. CDR3 residues: CASSDRDRGYAEQFF. The sequenced part of the CDR3 DNA is TGTGCCAGCAGTGACCGGGACAGGGGATATGCTGAGCAGTTC.

On this clone: Gene and germline names: mouse. The sequence runs out 1 residue before the end of the CDR3; the remainder is reconstructed from the germline J gene. The chain uses TRBV31 and TRBJ2-4, with D perhaps assigned TRBD1 or TRBD2 (6 bases each). CDR1 and CDR2 from the germline V gene are GKSSPN and SITVG. The length of the CDR3 is 15 residues. Trimming took off 0 bases at V and 0 bases at J, with 10 bases between the two ends. The CDR3 protein is CAWSLGGSSQNTLYF. Incomplete CDR3 DNA: TGTGCCTGGAGTCTAGGGGGGTCTAGTCAAAACACCTTGTAC. The full variable domain, in which reference TRBV31 and TRBJ2-4 provide the parts outside the CDR3, is AQTIHQWPVAEIKAVGSPLSLGCTIKGKSSPNLYWYWQATGGTLQQLFYSITVGQVESVVQLNLSASRPKDDQFILSTEKLLLSHSGFYLCAWSLGGSSQNTLYFGAGTRLSVL.

This clone was detected only a few times. Gene names follow the mouse nomenclature. From the germline J gene comes the end of the CDR3, since the read stops 1 residue before it. V and J are TRBV26 and TRBJ2-2; D call uncertain. Germline CDR1 is KGHPV and CDR2 is FQNQEV (reference sequence). This CDR3 is built from 12 residues. V lost 2 bases and J lost 7, with 5 bases in between. The CDR3 spells CASSLMDGQLYF. The sequenced CDR3 bases are TGTGCCAGCAGTCTGATGGACGGGCAGCTCTAC.

To note about this clone: Gene and germline names: mouse. From the germline J gene comes the end of the CDR3, since the read stops 1 residue before it. The chain combines TRBV26 with TRBJ2-1; 10 bases align to TRBD1. J lost 7 bases, V lost 4 bases, and 4 bases had no gene match. The CDR3 has 14 amino acids. Germline CDR1 and CDR2: KGHPV and FQNQEV (reference sequence). The part of the CDR3 DNA that was read is TGTGCCAGCAGTCATGACAGGGGGCAGGCTGAGCAGTTC. It codes for CASSHDRGQAEQF. The full CDR3 protein reads CASSHDRGQAEQFF.

Concerning this clone: Gene names denote mouse genes. The read ends 1 residue shy of where the CDR3 ends; the end is completed using the germline J gene. The chain uses TRBV26 and TRBJ1-4, with unresolved D. The V and J ends lost 0 bases and 6 bases respectively, with 2 bases between them. The CDR3 is made up of 12 amino acids. Germline CDR1 reads KGHPV; CDR2 reads FQNQEV (reference sequence). CDR3 DNA (partial): TGTGCCAGCAGTCTGTCGGACGAAAGATTATTT. The encoded protein is CASSLSDERLF. The CDR3 in full is CASSLSDERLFF.

On this clone: Gene names and germline refer to mouse. The sequence runs out 1 residue before the end of the CDR3; the remainder is reconstructed from the germline J gene. The chain is built from TRBV12-2 and TRBJ2-7, with unresolved D. V shed 1 base and J shed 0 bases, with 3 bases lying between them. The CDR3 consists of 12 residues. Germline values: CDR1 SGHLS, CDR2 HYDKME. CDR3 bases read: TGTGCCAGCTCTCTGGGCTCCTATGAACAGTAC. Translation gives CASSLGSYEQY. The CDR3 in its entirety is CASSLGSYEQYF. The variable domain in full, with the rest retrieved from reference TRBV12-2 and TRBJ2-7, is NSGVVQSPRYIIKGKGERSILKCIPISGHLSVAWYQQTQGQELKFFIQHYDKMERDKGNLPSRFSVQQFDDYHSEMNMSALELEDSAVYFCASSLGSYEQYFGPGTRLTVL.

As for this clone: Gene names refer to mouse genes. The observed sequence ends 1 residue before the CDR3 terminus, with the missing tail filled in from the germline J gene. The chain recombines TRBV16 with TRBJ2-5; 8 bases line up with TRBD2. This CDR3 has 14 residues. V was pared by 0 bases and J by 5 bases, with 1 base of the junction left unmatched. Germline lookup yields CDR1 SGHSA and CDR2 FRNQAP. The covered CDR3 bases are TGTGCAAGCAGCTTAGAAACTGGGGGAGACACCCAGTAC. Translated: CASSLETGGDTQY. The entire CDR3 reads CASSLETGGDTQYF.

This clone showed up just a few times. The gene names here belong to mouse. The read terminates 1 residue ahead of where the CDR3 ends, so the germline J gene completes it. The chain employs TRBV23 and TRBJ2-7; TRBD1 is taken as the D call from the table, unchecked against the DNA. Germline CDR1 and CDR2: KGHTA and FQNQQP. The CDR3 extends over 13 amino acids. The covered CDR3 bases are TGCTCCAGCAGTCAATCGGACAGGTATGAACAGTAC. It yields the protein CSSSQSDRYEQY. The entire CDR3 protein reads CSSSQSDRYEQYF.

On this clone: Here the gene names and germline are mouse. The observed sequence ends 1 residue before the CDR3 terminus, with the missing tail filled in from the germline J gene. The rearrangement links TRBV23 to TRBJ2-7; the DNA was not used to check the table's D call, TRBD2. Germline V gene lookup returns CDR1 KGHTA and CDR2 FQNQQP. The CDR3 loop spans 13 amino acids. The covered CDR3 bases are TGCTCCAGCAGTCAATTGTCTGGGTATGAACAGTAC. Its protein product is CSSSQLSGYEQY. The full CDR3 protein reads CSSSQLSGYEQYF.

About this clone: Genes and germline come from the mouse. The sequenced fragment ends 1 residue before the CDR3 boundary, so the rest is inferred from the germline J gene. The V and J genes are TRBV4 and TRBJ2-4, with TRBD2 matching over 12 bases. The ends lost 4 bases at V and 0 bases at J; junction bases unmatched: 5. Germline-derived CDR1 and CDR2 are LGHDT and YNNKQL (reference sequence). This CDR3 has 17 amino acids. Here the CDR3 reads CASSFRDWGVSQNTLYF. CDR3 DNA (partial): TGTGCCAGCAGCTTCCGGGACTGGGGGGTTAGTCAAAACACCTTGTAC.

This clone has only a few counts. Genes and germline are mouse. The DNA read from the CDR3 is TGTGCAAGCAGATCCGGGACTGGGGGGGGAAACTATGCTGAGCAGTTC. Amino acids: CASRSGTGGGNYAEQF. The full CDR3 reads CASRSGTGGGNYAEQFF. The chain recombines TRBV16 with TRBJ2-1; 13 bases fit TRBD2. The read ends 1 residue early relative to the CDR3; the germline J gene fills the gap. The CDR3 totals 17 residues. Germline V gene lookup returns CDR1 SGHSA and CDR2 FRNQAP. The ends lost 6 bases at V and 1 base at J; junction bases unmatched: 6. Filled out from reference TRBV16 and TRBJ2-1, the complete variable domain reads NAGVIQTPRHKVTGKGQEATLWCEPISGHSAVFWYRQTIVQGLEFLTYFRNQAPIDDSGMPKERFSAQMPNQSHSTLKIQSTQPQDSAVYLCASRSGTGGGNYAEQFFGPGTRLTVL.

The table lists this clone with a few counts. The genes are named according to mouse. The CDR3 end lies 1 residue beyond the end of the read and is filled in from the germline J gene. The gene calls are TRBV24 and TRBJ2-2; D is ambiguous. Germline loops: CDR1 KGHTA, CDR2 FRNEEI. The CDR3 runs 16 residues. V lost 0 bases, J lost 0 bases, and 8 bases lay in between. CDR3 sequence reads: CASSLYRHPNTGQLYF. The sequenced part of the CDR3 DNA is TGTGCCAGCAGTCTGTATAGGCATCCAAACACCGGGCAGCTCTAC.

In the case of this clone: Gene names are mouse gene names. The covered CDR3 bases are TGTGCCAGCGGTGAGAATGCTGAGCAGTTC. Encoded protein: CASGENAEQF. In full, the CDR3 is CASGENAEQFF. The rearrangement links TRBV13-2 to TRBJ2-1; D gene unclear. Sequencing ends 1 residue short of the CDR3 end; the germline J gene provides the rest. CDR3 size: 11 residues. Per the germline V gene, CDR1 is NNHNN and CDR2 is SYGAGS (reference sequence). V was shortened by 2 bases and J by 5 bases, with 2 bases between the two germline ends.

This clone has only a few counts. The gene names here belong to mouse. With the read ending 1 residue before the CDR3 end, the germline J gene is used to fill in that end. The chain recombines TRBV26 with TRBJ2-5; D is ambiguous. Germline-derived CDR1 and CDR2 are KGHPV and FQNQEV (reference sequence). The CDR3 is 14 amino acids. Trimming stripped 3 bases from V and 2 bases from J, with 9 bases between. CDR3 amino acids: CASSLRAGQDTQYF. Partial CDR3 DNA: TGTGCCAGCAGTCTAAGGGCAGGCCAAGACACCCAGTAC.

Remarks on this clone: Gene names refer to mouse genes. The CDR3 end falls 1 residue outside the read, so it is completed with the germline J gene. This chain connects TRBV26 to TRBJ2-3; D call uncertain. The CDR3 sequence is 13 residues long. Germline V gene data show CDR1 as KGHPV and CDR2 as FQNQEV (reference sequence). V was pared by 1 base and J by 1 base, with 3 bases between. The covered CDR3 bases are TGTGCCAGCAGTCTGTGGGGTGCAGAAACGCTGTAT. It encodes CASSLWGAETLY. The complete CDR3 sequence is CASSLWGAETLYF.

To note about this clone: Gene names refer to mouse genes. Read coverage stops 1 residue before the CDR3 terminus; the germline J gene supplies the remainder. The chain is built from TRBV12-2 and TRBJ2-1, with 7 bases that match TRBD2. Germline V gene sequence: CDR1 SGHLS, CDR2 HYDKME. This CDR3 comprises 15 residues. The V segment lost 0 bases and the J segment 0 bases; nucleotides outside the gene matches: 1. The sequenced CDR3 bases are TGTGCCAGCTCTCTCGACTGGGCTAACTATGCTGAGCAGTTC. Encoded protein: CASSLDWANYAEQF. The CDR3, in full, reads CASSLDWANYAEQFF.

As for this clone: Gene names are the mouse ones. The read ends 1 residue before the CDR3 terminus; that terminus is restored from the germline J gene. This sequence joins TRBV1 and TRBJ2-7; D is unclear. Between the trimmed V and J ends, which lost 4 bases and 3 bases, there was a span of 10 bases. Germline CDR1 NSQYPW, CDR2 LRSPGD (reference sequence). The CDR3 consists of 13 residues. The part of the CDR3 DNA that was read is TGCACCTGCAGTGGCCGGGCCCTCTATGAACAGTAC. It encodes CTCSGRALYEQY. The whole CDR3 sequence is CTCSGRALYEQYF.

This clone was detected a few times. The gene symbols are mouse symbols. The DNA ends 1 residue before the CDR3 does, and the rest of the CDR3 is filled in from the germline J gene. This chain connects TRBV13-2 to TRBJ2-5; D is perhaps TRBD1 (5 bases). Trimming removed 3 bases from V and 4 bases from J, with 12 bases in between. The CDR3 runs to 14 residues. Germline-derived CDR1 and CDR2 are NNHNN and SYGAGS (reference sequence). CDR3 DNA (partial): TGTGCCAGCGGTGGAGGAGGGGTGGAAGACACCCAGTAC. Amino acids: CASGGGGVEDTQY. In full, the CDR3 reads CASGGGGVEDTQYF.

This clone was detected only a few times. Gene labels here are mouse ones. With the read ending 1 residue before the CDR3 end, the germline J gene is used to fill in that end. J is TRBJ1-4 and V is TRBV26; TRBD1 matches at 7 bases. The CDR3 spans 14 residues. V shed 4 bases, J shed 4 bases, and the junction held 3 bases outside the gene matches. The V gene's germline CDR1 is KGHPV and CDR2 FQNQEV (reference sequence). The CDR3 DNA, read in part, is TGTGCCAGCAGTCCGACAGGGTTCAACGAAAGATTATTT. This gives the protein CASSPTGFNERLF. The complete CDR3 reads CASSPTGFNERLFF. Variable domain in full (rest from reference TRBV26 and TRBJ1-4): NSKVIQTPRYLVKGQGQKAKMRCIPEKGHPVVFWYQQNKNNEFKFLINFQNQEVLQQIDMTEKRFSAECPSNSPCSLEIQSSEAGDSALYLCASSPTGFNERLFFGHGTKLSVL.

A word on this clone: Genes and germline come from the mouse. The read ends 1 residue shy of where the CDR3 ends; the end is completed using the germline J gene. The rearrangement uses TRBV14 and TRBJ1-6, with TRBD1 matching over 9 bases. TRBJ1-6 is designated an ORF whose function remains uncertain. Germline CDR1 is SGHDT and CDR2 is FRDEAV. This CDR3 is 17 amino acids long. The V segment lost 5 bases and the J segment 0 bases; nucleotides outside the gene matches: 6. CDR3 residues: CASSTGTGFSYNSPLYF. CDR3 bases read: TGTGCCAGCAGCACCGGGACAGGGTTTTCCTATAATTCGCCCCTCTAC.

About this clone: Mouse gene names and germline throughout. The read halts 1 residue ahead of the CDR3 end, with the missing end drawn from the germline J gene. The chain links TRBV3 to TRBJ1-2; 10 positions agree with TRBD1. The CDR3 length is 13 residues. Germline V gene data show CDR1 as SNHLY and CDR2 as FYNGKV (reference sequence). V lost 6 bases to trimming and J lost 4 bases; unmatched junction nucleotides: 2. The CDR3 spells CASSRQGASDYTF. The sequenced CDR3 bases are TGTGCCAGCAGTCGACAGGGGGCCTCCGACTACACC.

The sample holds a few counts of this clone. Gene names denote mouse genes. The CDR3 goes on 1 residue after the read ends, and that part is filled in from the germline J gene. This sequence joins TRBV15 and TRBJ2-7; TRBD2 aligns across 9 bases. V lost 3 bases and J lost 2; bases outside the gene matches: 5. The CDR3 extends over 15 amino acids. From germline, CDR1 is SGHND and CDR2 FRSKSL. Incomplete CDR3 DNA: TGTGCCAGCAGTTTCGACGGGACTGGGCCCTATGAACAGTAC. Amino acids: CASSFDGTGPYEQY. The complete CDR3 protein is CASSFDGTGPYEQYF. Drawing the rest from reference TRBV15 and TRBJ2-7, the complete variable domain is DAGVTQTPRHEVAEKGQTIILKCEPVSGHNDLFWYRQTKIQGLELLSYFRSKSLMEDGGAFKDRFKAEMLNSSFSTLKIQPTEPKDSAVYLCASSFDGTGPYEQYFGPGTRLTVL.